This T cell receptor (beta chain) stems from a study of response to subunit inactivated influenza vaccine. Regarding the study as a whole: Only a handful of new T cells, the authors suggested, are recruited with each seasonal influenza vaccination.

This CDR3 comprises 13 residues. V was shortened by 3 bases and J by 4 bases, with 9 bases between the two germline ends. Germline CDR1 DFQATT, CDR2 SNEGSKA (reference sequence). This clonotype has at least ten counts. Its antigen remains unidentified. MiXCR, run by TCRdb on the RT-PCR reads, gives a single entry per CDR3 protein. Seen here are approximately 490,000 distinct CDR3 sequences, more than 7% observed once, and the top ten hold about an eighth. This chain links TRBV20-1 with TRBJ1-4; D is unclear. The sequencing here drew on PBMCs from blood, taken less than 25 months after vaccination. The source is a man between 50 and 75 years old who received an inactivated influenza vaccine. The CDR3, as DNA: TGCAGTGCTAGTAAGGCAGTTAATGAAAAACTGTTTTTT. This sequence encodes CSASKAVNEKLFF.